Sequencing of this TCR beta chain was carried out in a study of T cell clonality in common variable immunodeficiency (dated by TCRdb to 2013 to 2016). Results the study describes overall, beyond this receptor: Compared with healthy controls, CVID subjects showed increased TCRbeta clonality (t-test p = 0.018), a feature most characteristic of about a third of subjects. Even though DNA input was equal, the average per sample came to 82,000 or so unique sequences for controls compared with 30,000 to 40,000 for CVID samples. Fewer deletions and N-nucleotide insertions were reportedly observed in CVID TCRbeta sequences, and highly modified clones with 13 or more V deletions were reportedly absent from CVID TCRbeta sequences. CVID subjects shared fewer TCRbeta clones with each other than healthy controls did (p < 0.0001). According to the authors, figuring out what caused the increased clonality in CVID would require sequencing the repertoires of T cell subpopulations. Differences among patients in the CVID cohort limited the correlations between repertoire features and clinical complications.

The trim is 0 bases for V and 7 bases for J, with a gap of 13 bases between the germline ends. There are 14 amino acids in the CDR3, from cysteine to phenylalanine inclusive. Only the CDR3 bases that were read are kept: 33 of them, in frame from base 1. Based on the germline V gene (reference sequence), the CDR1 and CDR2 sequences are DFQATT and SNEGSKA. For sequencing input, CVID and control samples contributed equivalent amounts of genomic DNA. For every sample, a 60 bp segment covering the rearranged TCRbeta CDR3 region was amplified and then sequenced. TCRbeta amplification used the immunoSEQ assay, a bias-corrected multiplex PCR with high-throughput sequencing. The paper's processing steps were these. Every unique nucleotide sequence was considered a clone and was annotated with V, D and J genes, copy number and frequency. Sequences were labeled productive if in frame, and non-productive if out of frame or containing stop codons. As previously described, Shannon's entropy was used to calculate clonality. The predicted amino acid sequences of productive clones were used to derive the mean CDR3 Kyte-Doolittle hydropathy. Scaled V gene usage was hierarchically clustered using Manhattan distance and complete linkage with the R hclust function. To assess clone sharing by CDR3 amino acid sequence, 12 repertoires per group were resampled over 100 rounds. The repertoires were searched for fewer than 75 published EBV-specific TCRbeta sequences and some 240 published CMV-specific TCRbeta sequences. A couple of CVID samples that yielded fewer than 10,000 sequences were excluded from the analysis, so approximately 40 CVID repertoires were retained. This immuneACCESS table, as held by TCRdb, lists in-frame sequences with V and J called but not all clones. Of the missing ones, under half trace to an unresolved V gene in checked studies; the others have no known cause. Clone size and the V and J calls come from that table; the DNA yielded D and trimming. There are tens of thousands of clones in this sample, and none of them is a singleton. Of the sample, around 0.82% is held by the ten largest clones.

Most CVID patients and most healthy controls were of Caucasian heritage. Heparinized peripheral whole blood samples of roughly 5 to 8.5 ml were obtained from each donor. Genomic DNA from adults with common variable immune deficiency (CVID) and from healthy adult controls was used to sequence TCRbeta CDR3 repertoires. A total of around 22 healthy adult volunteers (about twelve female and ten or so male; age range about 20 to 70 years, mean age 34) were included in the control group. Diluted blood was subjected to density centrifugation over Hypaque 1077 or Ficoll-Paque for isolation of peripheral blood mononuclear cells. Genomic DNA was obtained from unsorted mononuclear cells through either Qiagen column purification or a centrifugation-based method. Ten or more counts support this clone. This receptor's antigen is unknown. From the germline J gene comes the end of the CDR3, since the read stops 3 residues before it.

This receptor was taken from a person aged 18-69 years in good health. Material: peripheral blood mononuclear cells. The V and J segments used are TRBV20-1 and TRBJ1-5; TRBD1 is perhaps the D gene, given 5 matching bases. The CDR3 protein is CSARDQRGGQPQHF. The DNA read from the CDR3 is TGCAGTGCTAGAGATCAAAGGGGTGGGCAGCCC.